Below, 26 T cell receptor beta chains from the same sample are listed, as sequenced in a study of cytomegalovirus exposure and HLA in healthy donors. Primers: 60 Vbeta forward and 13 Jbeta reverse. Assay used: immunoSEQ multiplex PCR; TCRdb lists only in-frame clones, some missing. The sample carries 100,000 to 150,000 clones, roughly 74% recorded once. Input material: PBMCs. Receptors were obtained from a man aged 35-49 years in good health and CMV-seropositive.

The J gene is TRBJ2-5, the V gene TRBV28; possible D gene TRBD2, 6 bases. Germline CDR1 and CDR2: MDHEN and SYDVKM. V dropped 2 bases and J dropped 1 base, with 8 bases sitting between them. The CDR3 spans 14 residues. The CDR3 coding sequence is TGTGCCAGCAGTTTAGGAGGGCCCCAAGAGACCCAGTACTTC. This codes for CASSLGGPQETQYF.

This sequence joins TRBV15 and TRBJ2-5; the D gene is possibly TRBD2 (6 bases). The better agreement between TRBJ2-7 and the DNA end casts doubt on the J call. The V gene's germline CDR1 is LNHNV and CDR2 YYDKDF (reference sequence). The CDR3 is made up of 13 amino acids. CDR3 DNA sequence: TGTGCCACCAGCAGAGCTCGCGGGAACGAGCAGTACTTC. Its protein product is CATSRARGNEQYF.

The CDR3, as DNA: TGCAGCGTTGAGGGGCCCCCCGCCTCTGCCGAGCAGTACTTC. As protein: CSVEGPPASAEQYF. The J gene is TRBJ2-7, the V gene TRBV29-1; D possibly corresponds to TRBD1 (5 bases). The CDR3 has 14 residues. V lost 3 bases to trimming and J lost 6 bases, with 18 bases between them. CDR1 and CDR2 from the germline V gene are SQVTM and ANQGSEA.

For the CDR3, the DNA is TGTGCCATCACCGCGGGGGCAGGGTCCTACGAGCAGTACTTC. It translates to CAITAGAGSYEQYF. The rearrangement links TRBV10-3 to TRBJ2-7; perhaps TRBD2 as D (7 bases). CDR1 ENHRY and CDR2 SYGVKD come from the germline V gene. Trimming pared 7 bases from V and 1 base from J, leaving 14 bases between. The CDR3 has 14 residues.

V usage is TRBV28 and J usage is TRBJ1-1; D not certain. Trimming took 5 bases from V and 1 from J, leaving 8 bases between them. The CDR3 totals 13 residues. The germline CDR1 and CDR2 sequences are MDHEN and SYDVKM. The CDR3 nucleotides are TGTGCCAGCAGTCCGAGGTGGAACACTGAAGCTTTCTTT. It yields the protein CASSPRWNTEAFF. The full variable domain, completed using reference TRBV28 and TRBJ1-1, is DVKVTQSSRYLVKRTGEKVFLECVQDMDHENMFWYRQDPGLGLRLIYFSYDVKMKEKGDIPEGYSVSREKKERFSLILESASTNQTSMYLCASSPRWNTEAFFGQGTRLTVV.

The CDR3, as DNA: TGTGCCAGCAGTTACATTCGCTCTGGGGCCAACGTCCTGACTTTC. Translated, it gives CASSYIRSGANVLTF. This rearrangement joins TRBV6-5 to TRBJ2-6; D ambiguous. Germline V gives CDR1 MNHEY, CDR2 SVGAGI. V lost 2 bases and J lost 0, with 5 bases in between. The CDR3 spans 15 residues.

The chain uses TRBV28 and TRBJ2-7; TRBD1 is a possible D gene (5 bases). This CDR3 has 12 amino acids. CDR1 MDHEN and CDR2 SYDVKM come from the germline V gene. Trimming cost V 7 bases and J 3 bases, with 10 bases left between them. CDR3 sequence: CASTPRGYEQYF. CDR3 sequence (DNA): TGTGCCAGCACCCCAAGGGGCTACGAGCAGTACTTC.

The chain has TRBV7-8 and TRBJ1-3; D call uncertain. Germline V gene data show CDR1 as SGHVS and CDR2 as FQNEAQ. The V gene lost 6 bases and the J gene lost 4 bases, with 13 bases spanning the gap. The length of the CDR3 is 14 residues. The CDR3 nucleotides are TGTGCCAGCAGTAGCCTCGGGTCAGGAAACACCATATATTTT. Residues: CASSSLGSGNTIYF.

V and J are TRBV19 and TRBJ1-1, with a weak D call TRBD1 (6 bases). The CDR3 extends over 14 amino acids. Trimming cost V 3 bases and J 6 bases, with 14 bases left between them. CDR1 and CDR2 (germline): LNHDA, SQIVND (reference sequence). The CDR3 DNA sequence: TGTGCCAGTAGTATGTCAGGGGTAGGGTCTGAAGCTTTCTTT. This encodes CASSMSGVGSEAFF. The entire variable domain, with the rest obtained from reference TRBV19 and TRBJ1-1, is as follows: DGGITQSPKYLFRKEGQNVTLSCEQNLNHDAMYWYRQDPGQGLRLIYYSQIVNDFQKGDIAEGYSVSREKKESFPLTVTSAQKNPTAFYLCASSMSGVGSEAFFGQGTRLTVV.

The CDR3 DNA reads as TGTGCCAGCAGCTTAGCCCGAGATGAGCAGTTCTTC. Translated, it gives CASSLARDEQFF. The chain links TRBV11-3 to TRBJ2-1; unclear D gene. Trimming cost V 1 base and J 8 bases, with 6 bases left between them. Germline V gene sequence: CDR1 SGHNT, CDR2 YENEEA. This CDR3 spans 12 amino acids.

This clone was seen just once. The chain has TRBV2 and TRBJ2-1; 9 nucleotides agree with TRBD2. V gave up 7 bases and J gave up 0 bases; unmatched junction bases: 7. The CDR3 loop spans 16 amino acids. CDR1 is SNHLY, CDR2 FYNNEI, per germline. The CDR3 reads CASNLLAGYSYNEQFF. CDR3 sequence (DNA): TGTGCCAGCAACCTACTAGCGGGCTACTCCTACAATGAGCAGTTCTTC.

The J gene is TRBJ1-3, the V gene TRBV19; 7 bases line up with TRBD1. The CDR3 sequence is 15 residues long. The germline gives CDR1 LNHDA, CDR2 SQIVND (reference sequence). Trimming cost V 6 bases and J 0 bases; bases outside gene matches: 5. This CDR3 is CASRVDRSSGNTIYF. The CDR3 nucleotides are TGTGCCAGTAGGGTGGACAGGAGCTCTGGAAACACCATATATTTT. The full variable domain, in which reference TRBV19 and TRBJ1-3 provide the parts outside the CDR3, is DGGITQSPKYLFRKEGQNVTLSCEQNLNHDAMYWYRQDPGQGLRLIYYSQIVNDFQKGDIAEGYSVSREKKESFPLTVTSAQKNPTAFYLCASRVDRSSGNTIYFGEGSWLTVV.

The chain employs TRBV28 and TRBJ1-4; 8 bases align to TRBD1. CDR3 size: 15 residues. The J segment lost 7 bases and the V segment lost 1 base, leaving 5 bases of the junction unmatched. CDR1 MDHEN and CDR2 SYDVKM come from the germline V gene. The CDR3 nucleotides read TGTGCCAGCAGTTTATTAGACAGGGGAAGTGAAAAACTGTTTTTT. Translation gives CASSLLDRGSEKLFF. Using reference TRBV28 and TRBJ1-4 for the parts outside the CDR3, the full variable domain is DVKVTQSSRYLVKRTGEKVFLECVQDMDHENMFWYRQDPGLGLRLIYFSYDVKMKEKGDIPEGYSVSREKKERFSLILESASTNQTSMYLCASSLLDRGSEKLFFGSGTQLSVL.

The chain recombines TRBV25-1 with TRBJ2-1; D might be TRBD2 (5 bases). V was cut by 6 bases and J by 11 bases, with 11 bases left in between. The germline V gene has CDR1 MGHDK and CDR2 SYGVNS. CDR3 length: 11 amino acids. The CDR3 DNA follows: TGTGCCAGCAGAGGGAGCGGTCAGCAGTTCTTC. It translates to CASRGSGQQFF.

V usage is TRBV6-4 and J usage is TRBJ2-7, with D possibly matching TRBD1 (6 bases). The germline V and J ends were trimmed by 2 bases and 6 bases, with 11 bases remaining between them. The CDR3 runs 13 residues. Germline values: CDR1 MRHNA, CDR2 SNTAGT. CDR3 protein: CASSDGTNGEQYF. In nucleotides, the CDR3 is TGTGCCAGCAGTGACGGGACAAACGGCGAGCAGTACTTC.

The chain's CDR3 is CASSFVRTGIWSTEAFF. The CDR3 nucleotides read TGTGCCAGCAGCTTCGTCAGGACAGGGATTTGGAGCACTGAAGCTTTCTTT. The V gene is TRBV7-2, the J gene TRBJ1-1; 8 bases align to TRBD1. Germline V gene sequence: CDR1 SGHTA, CDR2 FQGNSA. V lost 3 bases, J lost 4 bases, and 13 bases stayed unmatched. CDR3 length: 17 residues.

CDR3 in amino acids: CASRQGTVDSQPQHF. CDR3 DNA sequence: TGTGCCAGCAGGCAAGGGACAGTAGATAGTCAGCCCCAGCATTTT. This chain uses TRBV6-1 with TRBJ1-5, with 7 bases fitting TRBD1. Germline CDR1 reads MNHNS; CDR2 reads SASEGT. CDR3 length equals 15 residues. Trimming cost V 6 bases and J 6 bases; bases outside gene matches: 11.

The CDR3: CASRLQGAETQYF. CDR3 sequence (DNA): TGTGCCAGCAGGCTGCAAGGGGCAGAGACCCAGTACTTC. This chain joins TRBV27 and TRBJ2-5, with D perhaps TRBD1 (5 bases). CDR3 length: 13 amino acids. The germline V gene has CDR1 MNHEY and CDR2 SMNVEV (reference sequence). Trimming took 6 bases from V and 4 from J, leaving 12 bases between them.

The rearrangement joins TRBV9 to TRBJ2-1; 10 nucleotides line up with TRBD2. The CDR3 runs 15 residues. V gave up 3 bases and J gave up 5 bases; unmatched junction bases: 5. CDR1 is SGDLS and CDR2 is YYNGEE in the germline V gene. CDR3 amino acids: CASSATSGHDNEQFF. CDR3 sequence (DNA): TGTGCCAGCAGCGCGACTAGCGGGCATGACAATGAGCAGTTCTTC.

This clone was observed once. The chain uses TRBV29-1 and TRBJ2-5; perhaps TRBD1 as D (5 bases). V shed 6 bases and J shed 14 bases, with 13 bases lying between them. Per germline, CDR1 SQVTM and CDR2 ANQGSEA. The length of the CDR3 is 9 residues. The CDR3 bases are TGCAGCGTCGACAGAACCCCCTACTTC. It translates to CSVDRTPYF.

The V and J genes are TRBV12-5 and TRBJ1-1, with D perhaps matching TRBD1 (6 bases). This CDR3 is built from 17 residues. The germline gives CDR1 LGHNT, CDR2 FRNRAP. Deletions cut 1 base from V and 1 base from J, with 16 bases between. The CDR3: CASGLGPFGGRNTEAFF. The DNA of the CDR3 is TGTGCTAGTGGTTTGGGCCCCTTTGGGGGCCGGAACACTGAAGCTTTCTTT.

The chain has TRBV19 and TRBJ2-5; the D gene is possibly TRBD2 (6 bases). Trimming shortened V by 3 bases and J by 2 bases, and 16 bases separated the two germline ends. The germline gives CDR1 LNHDA, CDR2 SQIVND (reference sequence). This CDR3 is 16 amino acids long. The CDR3 DNA sequence: TGTGCCAGTAGTATGACCCACTTGGGGGGACAAGAGACCCAGTACTTC. Encoded protein: CASSMTHLGGQETQYF.

DNA of the CDR3: TGTGCCATCAGTGAGTCGGCCGGGACAGGGGGAATGAACACTGAAGCTTTCTTT. Amino acids: CAISESAGTGGMNTEAFF. V gene TRBV10-3 combines with J gene TRBJ1-1; TRBD1 aligns across 11 bases. The V gene end was trimmed by 0 bases and the J gene end by 0 bases; junction bases not matched to a gene: 6. Germline CDR1 ENHRY, CDR2 SYGVKD. This CDR3 contains 18 residues.

The chain links TRBV27 to TRBJ2-6; TRBD2 might be the D (5 bases). Germline CDR1 and CDR2: MNHEY and SMNVEV (reference sequence). This CDR3 spans 16 amino acids. Deletions cut 0 bases from V and 4 bases from J, with 10 bases between. CDR3 nucleotide sequence: TGTGCCAGCAGTTTATCCAGGTCGGGAGGGGCCAACGTCCTGACTTTC. Amino acids: CASSLSRSGGANVLTF.

V usage is TRBV27 and J usage is TRBJ2-1; possible D gene TRBD1, 6 bases. The CDR3 extends over 14 amino acids. Germline CDR1 MNHEY, CDR2 SMNVEV (reference sequence). V lost 6 bases and J 3 bases, leaving 12 bases between the germline ends. The CDR3 loop is CASRYIQGYNEQFF. As DNA, the CDR3 is TGTGCCAGCAGATACATACAGGGCTACAATGAGCAGTTCTTC.

In this sample, this clone turned up a few times. The chain uses TRBV29-1 and TRBJ2-3, with a weak D call TRBD2 (6 bases). There are 15 residues in the CDR3. Trimming left V 0 bases short and J 2 bases short, with 12 bases between. The germline CDR1 and CDR2 sequences are SQVTM and ANQGSEA. The CDR3 DNA sequence: TGCAGCGTTGAAGATCCCAGGAGGGCCACAGATACGCAGTATTTT. This encodes CSVEDPRRATDTQYF.